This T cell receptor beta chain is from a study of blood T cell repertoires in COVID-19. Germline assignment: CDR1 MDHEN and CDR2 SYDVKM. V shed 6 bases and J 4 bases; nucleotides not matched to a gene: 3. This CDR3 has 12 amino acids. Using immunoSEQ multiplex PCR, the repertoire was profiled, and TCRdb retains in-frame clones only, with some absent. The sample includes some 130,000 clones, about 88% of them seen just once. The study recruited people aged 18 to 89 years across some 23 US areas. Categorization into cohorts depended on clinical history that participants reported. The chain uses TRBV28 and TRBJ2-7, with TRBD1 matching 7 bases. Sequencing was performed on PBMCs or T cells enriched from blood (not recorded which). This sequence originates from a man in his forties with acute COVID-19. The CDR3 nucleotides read TGTGCCAGCAGCAGACAGGGATACGAGCAGTACTTC. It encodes CASSRQGYEQYF.